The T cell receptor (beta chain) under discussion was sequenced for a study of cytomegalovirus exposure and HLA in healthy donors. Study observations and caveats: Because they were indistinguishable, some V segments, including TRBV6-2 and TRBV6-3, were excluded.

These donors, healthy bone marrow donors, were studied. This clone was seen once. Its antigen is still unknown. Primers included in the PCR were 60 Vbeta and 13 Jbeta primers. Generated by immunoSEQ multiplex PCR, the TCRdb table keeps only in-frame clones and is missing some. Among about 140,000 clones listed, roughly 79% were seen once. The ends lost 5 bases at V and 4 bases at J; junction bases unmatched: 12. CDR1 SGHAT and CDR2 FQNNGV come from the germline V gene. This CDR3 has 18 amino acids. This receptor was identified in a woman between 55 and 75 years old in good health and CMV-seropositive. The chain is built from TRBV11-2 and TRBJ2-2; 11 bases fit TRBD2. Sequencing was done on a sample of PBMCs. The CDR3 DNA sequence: TGTGCCAGCAGCCCCGGGACTAGCGGAATTATTGGCACCGGGGAGCTGTTTTTT. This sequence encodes CASSPGTSGIIGTGELFF.